Following are 28 T cell receptor beta chains from one sample sequenced in a study of circulating and synovial CD4+ cells in juvenile arthritis. TCRdb keeps only in-frame clones here, not all; method: immunoSEQ multiplex PCR. The sample comprises around 35,000 clones, around 95% of which are singletons, and about 0.19% rests with the top ten. The sample was CD4+ T cells from blood. The receptors here all came from a human donor with juvenile idiopathic arthritis.

V usage is TRBV13 and J usage is TRBJ2-3; D not certain. The germline gives CDR1 PRHDT, CDR2 FYEKMQ (reference sequence). The V end was cut by 0 bases, the J end by 4 bases, with 8 bases between. This CDR3 region has 14 residues. CDR3 coding DNA: TGTGCCAGCAGCTTAGGTCAGGTGGCAGATACGCAGTATTTT. It is translated as CASSLGQVADTQYF.

This clone has just one count. In DNA form, the CDR3 reads TGTGCCAGCAGTCCAGGGGCAGGGTTACAGCCCCAGCATTTT. Translating gives CASSPGAGLQPQHF. The gene calls are TRBV6-5 and TRBJ1-5, with D possibly matching TRBD1 (6 bases). Trimming removed 5 bases at V and 7 bases at J, with 15 bases between. The CDR3 is 14 residues long. CDR1 is MNHEY and CDR2 is SVGAGI in the germline V gene.

V and J are TRBV29-1 and TRBJ1-5, with TRBD1 matching over 7 bases. Trimming cost V 6 bases and J 5 bases; bases outside gene matches: 7. This CDR3 contains 13 residues. CDR1 SQVTM and CDR2 ANQGSEA come from the germline V gene. The CDR3 protein is CSVGQASDQPQHF. The CDR3 DNA is TGCAGCGTAGGACAGGCGAGCGATCAGCCCCAGCATTTT.

This chain's CDR3 is CASSPRTSGSVNEQFF. CDR3 in DNA: TGTGCCAGCTCACCGAGGACTAGCGGGAGTGTCAATGAGCAGTTCTTC. The chain joins TRBV18 to TRBJ2-1; 13 nucleotides agree with TRBD2. Germline lookup yields CDR1 KGHSH and CDR2 LQKENI. This CDR3 is 16 amino acids long. The V segment lost 3 bases and the J segment 6 bases; nucleotides outside the gene matches: 5.

The chain is built from TRBV29-1 and TRBJ1-2; no reliable D call. CDR1 SQVTM and CDR2 ANQGSEA come from the germline V gene. V was shortened by 8 bases and J by 3 bases, with 16 bases between the two germline ends. The CDR3 extends over 13 amino acids. CDR3 protein: CSFRGLDYYGYTF. In DNA, the CDR3 is TGCAGCTTCCGCGGGCTGGACTACTATGGCTACACCTTC.

V gene TRBV5-6 combines with J gene TRBJ1-2; 9 nucleotides match TRBD1. V lost 2 bases to trimming and J lost 8 bases; unmatched junction nucleotides: 4. CDR1 SGHDT and CDR2 YYEEEE come from the germline V gene. There are 13 residues in the CDR3. CDR3 sequence: CASSFRTGVGYTF. CDR3 DNA sequence: TGTGCCAGCAGCTTTAGGACAGGGGTAGGCTACACCTTC.

This chain joins TRBV25-1 and TRBJ2-7; D is possibly TRBD2 (6 bases). The germline V and J ends were trimmed by 2 bases and 12 bases, with 14 bases remaining between them. The CDR3 contains 12 residues. Germline V gives CDR1 MGHDK, CDR2 SYGVNS. The CDR3 loop reads CASSEGWGVAYF. The DNA for the CDR3 is TGTGCCAGCAGTGAAGGGTGGGGGGTCGCGTACTTC.

The rearrangement joins TRBV28 to TRBJ1-2, with TRBD1 as a possible D gene (6 bases). Trimming took 3 bases from V and 5 from J, leaving 10 bases between them. Germline V CDR1 and CDR2: MDHEN, SYDVKM. The CDR3 spans 13 residues. CDR3 sequence: CASSLRQGYGYTF. The CDR3 region has the DNA TGTGCCAGCAGTTTGCGCCAGGGGTATGGCTACACCTTC.

The rearrangement uses TRBV6-5 and TRBJ2-3, with 7 bases matching TRBD2. V lost 0 bases and J lost 2; bases outside the gene matches: 5. CDR1 is MNHEY, CDR2 SVGAGI, per germline. CDR3 length: 16 amino acids. The chain's CDR3 is CASSYSAGVPTDTQYF. The CDR3, as DNA: TGTGCCAGCAGTTACTCTGCGGGGGTGCCCACAGATACGCAGTATTTT.

The chain joins TRBV5-1 to TRBJ1-4; 8 bases line up with TRBD1. V was pared by 1 base and J by 8 bases, with 7 bases of the junction left unmatched. Germline V gene sequence: CDR1 SGHRS, CDR2 YFSETQ. The CDR3 spans 15 residues. CDR3: CASSLYRGGEEKLFF. CDR3 nucleotides: TGCGCCAGCAGCTTGTACAGGGGGGGAGAGGAAAAACTGTTTTTT. The whole variable domain, filled in from reference TRBV5-1 and TRBJ1-4, reads KAGVTQTPRYLIKTRGQQVTLSCSPISGHRSVSWYQQTPGQGLQFLFEYFSETQRNKGNFPGRFSGRQFSNSRSEMNVSTLELGDSALYLCASSLYRGGEEKLFFGSGTQLSVL.

The V call is TRBV28, the J call TRBJ2-7; perhaps TRBD1 as D (5 bases). Deletions cut 7 bases from V and 2 bases from J, with 21 bases between. This CDR3 is built from 16 residues. Germline values: CDR1 MDHEN, CDR2 SYDVKM. The CDR3: CASTPRNRQGPYEQYF. The CDR3 DNA reads TGTGCCAGCACCCCCCGGAATCGGCAGGGTCCCTACGAGCAGTACTTC.

The V call is TRBV29-1, the J call TRBJ1-2; 9 bases fit TRBD1. CDR1 SQVTM and CDR2 ANQGSEA come from the germline V gene. Losses at the gene ends were 6 bases for V and 8 bases for J; bases not matched to a gene: 10. The CDR3 contains 13 residues. In DNA, the CDR3 is TGCAGCGTGGTCCGGGACAGGGTTCAAGGCTACACCTTC. It is translated as CSVVRDRVQGYTF. The full variable domain, its missing parts supplied by reference TRBV29-1 and TRBJ1-2, is SAVISQKPSRDICQRGTSLTIQCQVDSQVTMMFWYRQQPGQSLTLIATANQGSEATYESGFVIDKFPISRPNLTFSTLTVSNMSPEDSSIYLCSVVRDRVQGYTFGSGTRLTVV.

The chain links TRBV28 to TRBJ2-7, with 7 bases identical to TRBD1. After removal of 5 bases from V and 3 bases from J, the junction contained 7 bases not matched to a gene. The germline V gene encodes CDR1 MDHEN and CDR2 SYDVKM. The CDR3 extends over 14 amino acids. In DNA form, the CDR3 reads TGTGCCAGCAGTCAGTCGGGACAGCACTACGAGCAGTACTTC. The encoded protein is CASSQSGQHYEQYF.

This clone occurred once. This chain joins TRBV4-2 and TRBJ2-7, with 8 bases aligning to TRBD2. The CDR3 sequence is 17 residues long. The V segment lost 0 bases and the J segment 2 bases; nucleotides outside the gene matches: 9. CDR1 and CDR2 (germline): LGHNA, YNFKEQ. In DNA, the CDR3 is TGTGCCAGCAGCCAAGATCTTCAAGGACTAGCTGCCTACGAGCAGTACTTC. Encoded protein: CASSQDLQGLAAYEQYF.

V is TRBV4-1 and J is TRBJ1-2; D not certain. The CDR3 covers 13 residues. From germline, CDR1 is MGHRA and CDR2 YSYEKL. The germline V and J ends were trimmed by 3 bases and 4 bases, with 9 bases remaining between them. In nucleotides, the CDR3 is TGCGCCAGCAGCCACCGGGAGAGCTATGGCTACACCTTC. It yields the protein CASSHRESYGYTF.

The chain employs TRBV7-8 and TRBJ1-1, with D hard to call. This CDR3 has 16 residues. Germline V CDR1 and CDR2: SGHVS, FQNEAQ. Trimming pared 1 base from V and 0 bases from J, leaving 12 bases between. The CDR3 bases are TGTGCCAGCAGCTTAGAACGGGTAGATTTGAACACTGAAGCTTTCTTT. Its translation: CASSLERVDLNTEAFF.

The chain has TRBV6-5 and TRBJ1-5; D is unresolved. Per germline, CDR1 MNHEY and CDR2 SVGAGI. V dropped 6 bases and J dropped 5 bases, with 17 bases sitting between them. The CDR3 runs to 15 residues. CDR3 sequence: CASRFRASGDQPQHF. CDR3 DNA: TGTGCCAGCAGGTTCCGGGCTTCGGGAGATCAGCCCCAGCATTTT.

This sequence joins TRBV2 and TRBJ2-5; TRBD1 aligns across 7 bases. There are 15 residues in the CDR3. The V gene end was trimmed by 6 bases and the J gene end by 5 bases; junction bases not matched to a gene: 12. The germline V gene encodes CDR1 SNHLY and CDR2 FYNNEI. In DNA form, the CDR3 reads TGTGCCAGCAGCAGACAGGGCCAAAGATCGGAGACCCAGTACTTC. This encodes CASSRQGQRSETQYF.

V and J are TRBV25-1 and TRBJ1-1; D is possibly TRBD1 (6 bases). The CDR3 consists of 14 residues. V gave up 5 bases and J gave up 5 bases, with 15 bases separating them. CDR1 and CDR2 from the germline V gene are MGHDK and SYGVNS. CDR3 sequence (DNA): TGTGCCAGCAGTCTGGACAGAGAAGAGACTGAAGCTTTCTTT. It translates to CASSLDREETEAFF.

V usage is TRBV6-6 and J usage is TRBJ1-5, with 9 bases lining up with TRBD1. From germline, CDR1 is MNHNY and CDR2 SVGAGI (reference sequence). The length of the CDR3 is 13 residues. V gave up 6 bases and J gave up 11 bases; unmatched junction bases: 8. This CDR3 is CASSKDRGPSQHF. The CDR3 DNA is TGTGCCAGCAGCAAGGACAGGGGCCCTTCCCAGCATTTT.

The chain couples TRBV5-1 to TRBJ2-5; 12 bases are a match to TRBD2. This CDR3 is 16 amino acids long. V was pared by 6 bases and J by 6 bases, with 12 bases of the junction left unmatched. Germline-derived CDR1 and CDR2 are SGHRS and YFSETQ. CDR3 protein: CASTQRLAGEGKTQYF. The CDR3 DNA reads as TGCGCCAGCACCCAAAGACTAGCGGGAGAGGGAAAGACCCAGTACTTC.

The rearrangement uses TRBV5-1 and TRBJ2-7; D perhaps matches TRBD1 (5 bases). There are 14 residues in the CDR3. V was cut by 0 bases and J by 4 bases, with 11 bases left in between. CDR1 and CDR2 from the germline V gene are SGHRS and YFSETQ. CDR3 sequence reads: CASSLAQGLYEQYF. The DNA for the CDR3 is TGCGCCAGCAGCTTGGCTCAGGGCCTTTACGAGCAGTACTTC.

The chain employs TRBV7-3 and TRBJ2-3; TRBD2 agrees at 12 bases. With V trimmed by 4 bases and J by 2 bases, 10 bases remained unmatched. Per the germline V gene, CDR1 is SGHTA and CDR2 is FQGTGA. The CDR3 runs 18 residues. CDR3 residues: CASSSYSSGRAPTDTQYF. DNA of the CDR3: TGTGCCAGCAGCTCCTACTCTAGCGGGAGGGCCCCCACAGATACGCAGTATTTT. The whole variable domain, remainder taken from reference TRBV7-3 and TRBJ2-3, is GAGVSQTPSNKVTEKGKYVELRCDPISGHTALYWYRQSLGQGPEFLIYFQGTGAADDSGLPNDRFFAVRPEGSVSTLKIQRTERGDSAVYLCASSSYSSGRAPTDTQYFGPGTRLTVL.

The V gene is TRBV14, the J gene TRBJ1-2; D may be TRBD1 (5 bases). V lost 4 bases, J lost 4 bases, and 10 bases lay in between. The CDR3 contains 13 residues. Germline lookup yields CDR1 SGHDN and CDR2 FVKESK. The CDR3 DNA reads as TGTGCCAGCAGCCCGGACACCATCTATGGCTACACCTTC. Its translation: CASSPDTIYGYTF. Full variable domain (remainder filled in from reference TRBV14 and TRBJ1-2): EAGVTQFPSHSVIEKGQTVTLRCDPISGHDNLYWYRRVMGKEIKFLLHFVKESKQDESGMPNNRFLAERTGGTYSTLKVQPAELEDSGVYFCASSPDTIYGYTFGSGTRLTVV.

The V call is TRBV9, the J call TRBJ2-7; TRBD1 matches at 10 bases. Germline V gene lookup returns CDR1 SGDLS and CDR2 YYNGEE. This CDR3 is 14 amino acids long. V lost 3 bases, J lost 3 bases, and 3 bases stayed unmatched. CDR3 DNA: TGTGCCAGCAGCGCCGGGACAGGGGACTACGAGCAGTACTTC. It yields the protein CASSAGTGDYEQYF.

V and J are TRBV4-1 and TRBJ1-1; D is unclear. Germline loops: CDR1 MGHRA, CDR2 YSYEKL. The CDR3 sequence is 14 residues long. V gave up 0 bases and J gave up 3 bases, with 8 bases separating them. CDR3 sequence (DNA): TGCGCCAGCAGCCAAGAGTCAGTCTACACTGAAGCTTTCTTT. Translating gives CASSQESVYTEAFF.

The chain employs TRBV4-2 and TRBJ2-3, with TRBD2 as a possible D gene (5 bases). Germline V CDR1 and CDR2: LGHNA, YNFKEQ. CDR3 length: 16 residues. The V gene lost 1 base and the J gene lost 5 bases, with 16 bases spanning the gap. The CDR3 DNA sequence: TGTGCCAGCAGCCAAGGGGCTTTGGGTCGGGGAGATACGCAGTATTTT. Translating gives CASSQGALGRGDTQYF.

This sequence joins TRBV7-2 and TRBJ1-2; D gene ambiguous. CDR1 and CDR2 from the germline V gene are SGHTA and FQGNSA. There are 14 residues in the CDR3. V was clipped by 1 base and J by 5 bases, with 11 bases between them. The CDR3: CASSLERAAYGYTF. CDR3 bases: TGTGCCAGCAGCTTAGAGAGGGCAGCTTATGGCTACACCTTC. Complete variable domain (other parts from reference TRBV7-2 and TRBJ1-2): GAGVSQSPSNKVTEKGKDVELRCDPISGHTALYWYRQSLGQGLEFLIYFQGNSAPDKSGLPSDRFSAERTGGSVSTLTIQRTQQEDSAVYLCASSLERAAYGYTFGSGTRLTVV.